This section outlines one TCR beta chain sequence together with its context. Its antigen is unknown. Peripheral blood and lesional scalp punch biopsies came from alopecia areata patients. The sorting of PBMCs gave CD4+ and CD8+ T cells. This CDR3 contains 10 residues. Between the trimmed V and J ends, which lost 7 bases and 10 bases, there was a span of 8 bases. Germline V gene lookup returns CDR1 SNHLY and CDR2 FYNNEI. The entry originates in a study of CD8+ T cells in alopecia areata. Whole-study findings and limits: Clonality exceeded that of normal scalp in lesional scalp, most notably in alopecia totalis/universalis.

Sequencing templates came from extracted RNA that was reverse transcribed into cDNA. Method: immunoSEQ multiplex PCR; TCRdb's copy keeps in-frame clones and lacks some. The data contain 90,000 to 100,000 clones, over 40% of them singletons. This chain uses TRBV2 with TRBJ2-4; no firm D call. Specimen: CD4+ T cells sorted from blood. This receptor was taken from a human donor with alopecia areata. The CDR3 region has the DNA TGTGCCAGCATGGCCACTATTCAGTACTTC. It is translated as CASMATIQYF. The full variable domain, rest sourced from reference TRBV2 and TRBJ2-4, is EPEVTQTPSHQVTQMGQEVILRCVPISNHLYFYWYRQILGQKVEFLVSFYNNEISEKSEIFDDQFSVERPDGSNFTLKIRSTKLEDSAMYFCASMATIQYFGAGTRLSVL.